The 10 T cell receptor beta chains below were found in one sample sequenced in a study of OX40 agonist ivuxolimab in advanced cancers. Clones were read by immunoSEQ multiplex PCR, and TCRdb kept only the in-frame ones, dropping some. The sample holds tens of thousands of clones, roughly nine tenths seen once. Sample: CD4+ or CD8+ T cells sorted from blood, taken in a trial of the OX40 agonist ivuxolimab. These receptors all stem from an adult with an advanced solid tumor such as melanoma, head and neck, liver or kidney cancer.

The genes are TRBV18 and TRBJ2-3; possible D gene TRBD1, 6 bases. The CDR3 has 15 residues. CDR1 KGHSH and CDR2 LQKENI come from the germline V gene. Trimming took off 1 base at V and 6 bases at J, with 14 bases between the two ends. The CDR3 reads CASSPQQGLSDTQYF. CDR3 DNA: TGTGCCAGCTCACCACAACAGGGTCTTTCGGATACGCAGTATTTT.

The gene calls are TRBV19 and TRBJ1-1; a weak D match, TRBD1 (6 bases). The V end lost 8 bases, the J end lost 1 base, and 11 bases lay between the germline ends. This CDR3 has 13 residues. The germline CDR1 and CDR2 sequences are LNHDA and SQIVND (reference sequence). In DNA, the CDR3 is TGTGCCAGTCACAGGGACTCGAACACTGAAGCTTTCTTT. Translation gives CASHRDSNTEAFF.

There are a few counts of this clone. The chain joins TRBV5-1 to TRBJ2-6, with D hard to call. Looked up from germline, CDR1 is SGHRS and CDR2 is YFSETQ. V lost 4 bases and J 4 bases, leaving 9 bases between the germline ends. The CDR3 has 14 residues. The CDR3: CASSLSQGANVLTF. As DNA, the CDR3 is TGCGCCAGCAGCCTATCACAGGGGGCCAACGTCCTGACTTTC.

The rearrangement links TRBV7-9 to TRBJ2-7; weak D call: TRBD1 (8 bases). Trimming took 7 bases from V and 3 from J, leaving 16 bases between them. The CDR3 consists of 14 residues. The germline CDR1 and CDR2 sequences are SEHNR and FQNEAQ (reference sequence). The CDR3 DNA sequence: TGTGCCAGCACTCTAACAGGGGGGGACTACGAGCAGTACTTC. As protein: CASTLTGGDYEQYF.

The CDR3: CASRFTANYGYTF. The DNA of the CDR3 is TGTGCCAGCCGGTTTACAGCTAACTATGGCTACACCTTC. The chain is built from TRBV27 and TRBJ1-2; D unclear. Germline-derived CDR1 and CDR2 are MNHEY and SMNVEV (reference sequence). The CDR3 has 13 residues. The germline V and J ends were trimmed by 8 bases and 0 bases, with 10 bases remaining between them.

This clone showed up just a few times. Written as DNA, the CDR3 is TGCGCCAGCAGTGCCCAGTACGGAGAGACCCAGTACTTC. As protein: CASSAQYGETQYF. V is TRBV10-1 and J is TRBJ2-5; D is uncertain. CDR1 WNHNN and CDR2 SYGVQD come from the germline V gene (reference sequence). The CDR3 spans 13 residues. V was clipped by 4 bases and J by 4 bases, with 10 bases between them.

The chain combines TRBV4-1 with TRBJ2-1, with 10 nucleotides matching TRBD1. CDR3 size: 17 residues. Per the germline V gene, CDR1 is MGHRA and CDR2 is YSYEKL. V dropped 4 bases and J dropped 5; count of bases not matched to a gene: 11. The CDR3 DNA reads as TGCGCCAGCAGCCTAATCTGGACAGGGGGGGTCCACAATGAGCAGTTCTTC. The encoded protein is CASSLIWTGGVHNEQFF.

The genes are TRBV18 and TRBJ2-3; D ambiguous. Germline CDR1 and CDR2: KGHSH and LQKENI. CDR3 length: 14 residues. V dropped 6 bases and J dropped 4 bases, with 14 bases sitting between them. CDR3: CASSPPTVSDTQYF. The CDR3 DNA reads as TGTGCCAGCTCCCCCCCAACGGTCTCAGATACGCAGTATTTT.

The rearrangement links TRBV5-1 to TRBJ1-1, with D maybe TRBD1 (6 bases). This CDR3 has 15 residues. Looked up from germline, CDR1 is SGHRS and CDR2 is YFSETQ. The ends were cut back, 2 bases at V and 4 bases at J, with 15 bases in the middle. CDR3 DNA: TGCGCCAGCAGCTTAACTCCCAGAGGGGGCACTGAAGCTTTCTTT. The encoded protein is CASSLTPRGGTEAFF.

The chain uses TRBV9 and TRBJ1-6; the D is unclear. The CDR3 spans 16 residues. Germline V CDR1 and CDR2: SGDLS, YYNGEE. The V gene lost 4 bases and the J gene lost 10 bases, with 21 bases spanning the gap. CDR3 amino acids: CASSPSAGSSDSPLHF. The DNA for the CDR3 is TGTGCCAGCAGCCCCTCCGCCGGGTCCAGCGACTCACCCCTCCACTTT.